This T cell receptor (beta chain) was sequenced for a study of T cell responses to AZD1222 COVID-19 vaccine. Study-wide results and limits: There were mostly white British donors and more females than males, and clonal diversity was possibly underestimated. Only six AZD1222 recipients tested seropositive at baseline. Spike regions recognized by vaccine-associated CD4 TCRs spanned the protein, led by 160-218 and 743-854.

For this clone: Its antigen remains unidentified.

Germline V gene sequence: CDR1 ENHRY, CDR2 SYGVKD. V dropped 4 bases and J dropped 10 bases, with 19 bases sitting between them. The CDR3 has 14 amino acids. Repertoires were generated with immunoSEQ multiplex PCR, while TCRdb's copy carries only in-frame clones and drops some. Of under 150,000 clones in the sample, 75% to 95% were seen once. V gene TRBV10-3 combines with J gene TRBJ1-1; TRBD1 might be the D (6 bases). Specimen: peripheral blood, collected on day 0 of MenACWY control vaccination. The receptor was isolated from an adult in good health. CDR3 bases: TGTGCCATCAGTGGCACTACAGGGCCCCATGGAGCTTTCTTT. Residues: CAISGTTGPHGAFF.